One and the same sample provided the 29 T cell receptor beta chains below, sequenced in a study of Tregs in tolerant kidney transplant recipients. Clones were read by immunoSEQ multiplex PCR, and TCRdb kept only the in-frame ones, dropping some. The sample records 35,000 to 50,000 clones, roughly 95% being singletons. Their antigens remain unidentified. Source material: Tregs from blood cultured with allogeneic cells. These receptor sequences come from a human donor in good health.

In this sample, this clone turned up once. The CDR3 nucleotides are TGCGCCAGCAGCCCTGAGACAGGGAGTGTCAATGAGCAGTTCTTC. This codes for CASSPETGSVNEQFF. The chain couples TRBV5-1 to TRBJ2-1; 7 positions match TRBD1. This CDR3 has 15 amino acids. Germline CDR1 is SGHRS and CDR2 is YFSETQ. V lost 4 bases, J lost 6 bases, and 10 bases stayed unmatched.

The chain is built from TRBV25-1 and TRBJ1-1, with D possibly matching TRBD1 (6 bases). The length of the CDR3 is 15 residues. V gave up 3 bases and J gave up 1 base, with 12 bases separating them. The germline V gene encodes CDR1 MGHDK and CDR2 SYGVNS. As DNA, the CDR3 is TGTGCCAGCAGTGATGGGTCGACAGGGAACACTGAAGCTTTCTTT. This sequence encodes CASSDGSTGNTEAFF.

The chain uses TRBV11-3 and TRBJ2-3; 13 bases are shared with TRBD2. V trimming: 5 bases; J trimming: 1 base; junction bases outside the gene matches: 3. The CDR3 covers 16 residues. Germline CDR1 reads SGHNT; CDR2 reads YENEEA. The CDR3 coding sequence is TGTGCCAGCAGCACCGGACTAGCGGGGGGCACAGATACGCAGTATTTT. As protein: CASSTGLAGGTDTQYF.

The chain employs TRBV9 and TRBJ1-4, with D possibly TRBD1 on 6 matching bases. Germline V gene lookup returns CDR1 SGDLS and CDR2 YYNGEE. V lost 4 bases and J lost 5, with 9 bases in between. The CDR3 is made up of 13 amino acids. The chain's CDR3 is CASSPGDNEKLFF. CDR3 DNA: TGTGCCAGCAGCCCAGGGGACAATGAAAAACTGTTTTTT.

The chain has TRBV11-1 and TRBJ2-5; 7 positions match TRBD1. Trimming took 5 bases from V and 5 from J; bases not matched to a gene: 8. CDR1 is SGHAT and CDR2 is FQDESV in the germline V gene (reference sequence). This CDR3 has 14 residues. The CDR3: CASSPWQGVETQYF. Here the CDR3 DNA reads TGTGCCAGCAGCCCTTGGCAGGGGGTGGAGACCCAGTACTTC.

The chain employs TRBV10-2 and TRBJ1-3; D possibly corresponds to TRBD1 (5 bases). Looked up from germline, CDR1 is WSHSY and CDR2 is SAAADI. This CDR3 comprises 16 residues. Trimming stripped 2 bases from V and 0 bases from J, with 11 bases between. CDR3 sequence: CASSEGGIDSGNTIYF. In DNA form, the CDR3 reads TGCGCCAGCAGTGAGGGGGGTATTGACTCTGGAAACACCATATATTTT.

As to this clone: The junction differs from germline at one of its ends, possibly a read error. The chain carries TRBV9 and TRBJ1-1; D ambiguous. The CDR3 runs 15 residues. The germline CDR1 and CDR2 sequences are SGDLS and YYNGEE. This CDR3 is CASSVGAGVNTEDFF. The CDR3 DNA follows: TGTGCCAGCAGCGTAGGAGCAGGAGTGAACACTGAAGATTTCTTT. Combining the CDR3 with reference TRBV9 and TRBJ1-1 gives the whole variable domain DSGVTQTPKHLITATGQRVTLRCSPRSGDLSVYWYQQSLDQGLQFLIQYYNGEERAKGNILERFSAQQFPDLHSELNLSSLELGDSALYFCASSVGAGVNTEDFFGQGTRLTVV.

The V and J genes are TRBV27 and TRBJ2-2, with 7 bases aligning to TRBD1. Germline V gives CDR1 MNHEY, CDR2 SMNVEV (reference sequence). V lost 4 bases, J lost 2 bases, and 4 bases stayed unmatched. The CDR3 has 15 amino acids. The chain's CDR3 is CASSSTGLNTGELFF. DNA of the CDR3: TGTGCCAGCAGTTCGACAGGGCTAAACACCGGGGAGCTGTTTTTT.

The rearrangement links TRBV7-2 to TRBJ1-2; D is unresolved. Germline V gene lookup returns CDR1 SGHTA and CDR2 FQGNSA. The CDR3 spans 15 residues. V lost 2 bases to trimming and J lost 8 bases, with 18 bases between them. CDR3 amino acids: CASSLRGGFGEGYTF. CDR3 coding DNA: TGTGCCAGCAGCTTACGTGGCGGCTTCGGGGAGGGCTACACCTTC.

V usage is TRBV7-8 and J usage is TRBJ1-5; D might be TRBD1 (5 bases). Between the trimmed V and J ends, which lost 6 bases and 4 bases, there was a span of 13 bases. CDR3 length: 14 amino acids. CDR1 SGHVS and CDR2 FQNEAQ come from the germline V gene. CDR3 in DNA: TGTGCCAGCAGTCGAAGGGACGGGAATCAGCCCCAGCATTTT. It is translated as CASSRRDGNQPQHF.

The chain recombines TRBV11-2 with TRBJ2-2; maybe TRBD2 (6 bases). This CDR3 comprises 17 residues. Germline V gene sequence: CDR1 SGHAT, CDR2 FQNNGV. Trimming left V 4 bases short and J 9 bases short, with 24 bases between. CDR3 protein: CASSSYGAAEGGWELFF. Here the CDR3 DNA reads TGTGCCAGCAGCTCCTACGGGGCGGCGGAAGGAGGGTGGGAGCTGTTTTTT. Based on the CDR3 plus reference TRBV11-2 and TRBJ2-2, the full variable domain is EAGVAQSPRYKIIEKRQSVAFWCNPISGHATLYWYQQILGQGPKLLIQFQNNGVVDDSQLPKDRFSAERLKGVDSTLKIQPAKLEDSAVYLCASSSYGAAEGGWELFFGEGSRLTVL.

The chain joins TRBV23-1 to TRBJ1-5, with unresolved D. TRBV23-1 is designated an ORF whose function remains uncertain. The CDR3 is 13 amino acids. Trimming removed 0 bases at V and 2 bases at J, with 2 bases between. CDR3 amino acids: CASSQSGNQPQHF. Here the CDR3 DNA reads TGCGCCAGCAGTCAATCCGGCAATCAGCCCCAGCATTTT.

CDR3 sequence (DNA): TGTGCCAGCAGTGTTCCGGGAGAACACACTGAAGCTTTCTTT. It specifies CASSVPGEHTEAFF. This sequence joins TRBV25-1 and TRBJ1-1, with no clear D. V lost 4 bases and J lost 3, with 12 bases in between. This CDR3 region has 14 residues. Germline values: CDR1 MGHDK, CDR2 SYGVNS.

The sample holds one count of this clone. The gene calls are TRBV10-3 and TRBJ2-7; TRBD1 matches at 8 bases. The germline V gene has CDR1 ENHRY and CDR2 SYGVKD. J lost 4 bases, V lost 3 bases, and 2 bases had no gene match. This CDR3 has 13 residues. CDR3 region: CAISDQGAYEQYF. The CDR3 DNA reads TGTGCCATCAGTGACCAGGGGGCGTACGAGCAGTACTTC.

This chain connects TRBV27 to TRBJ2-1; D is uncertain. Germline CDR1 reads MNHEY; CDR2 reads SMNVEV (reference sequence). This CDR3 is built from 15 residues. Trimming removed 5 bases from V and 4 bases from J, with 15 bases in between. The CDR3 DNA sequence: TGTGCCAGCAGTCCCCGACACCTGCGGTACAATGAGCAGTTCTTC. It specifies CASSPRHLRYNEQFF.

This rearrangement joins TRBV2 to TRBJ2-5, with D tentatively TRBD2 (5 bases). The better agreement between TRBJ2-7 and the DNA end casts doubt on the J call. The length of the CDR3 is 18 residues. The V gene's germline CDR1 is SNHLY and CDR2 FYNNEI. CDR3 DNA: TGTGCCAGCAGTGAAGGGGGTAGGGTTGGGAGTACTACGATCGAGCAGTACTTC. This encodes CASSEGGRVGSTTIEQYF.

The rearrangement uses TRBV2 and TRBJ1-3; D is unclear. Trimming took off 5 bases at V and 0 bases at J, with 14 bases between the two ends. Germline V lookup: CDR1 SNHLY, CDR2 FYNNEI. The CDR3 runs to 16 residues. CDR3 DNA: TGTGCCAGCAGTTTAAGCCTCGCCTTCTCTGGAAACACCATATATTTT. Translating gives CASSLSLAFSGNTIYF.

The genes are TRBV5-4 and TRBJ2-5; maybe TRBD1 (5 bases). CDR3 length: 12 residues. Germline CDR1 is SGHNT and CDR2 is YYREEE (reference sequence). Trimming stripped 5 bases from V and 5 bases from J, with 10 bases between. Here the CDR3 DNA reads TGTGCCAGCAGAACGGACACGGAGACCCAGTACTTC. This gives the protein CASRTDTETQYF.

The V gene is TRBV28, the J gene TRBJ1-2; D call uncertain. Germline V gene sequence: CDR1 MDHEN, CDR2 SYDVKM. CDR3 size: 11 residues. V was shortened by 6 bases and J by 2 bases, with 4 bases between the two germline ends. The CDR3 nucleotides read TGTGCCAGCAGCCTAAACTATGGCTACACCTTC. Translation: CASSLNYGYTF.

This clone has only one observation. V gene TRBV6-6 combines with J gene TRBJ2-5, with D perhaps TRBD2 (5 bases). The CDR3 is made up of 13 amino acids. CDR1 MNHNY and CDR2 SVGAGI come from the germline V gene (reference sequence). V lost 3 bases to trimming and J lost 7 bases, with 12 bases between them. The CDR3 bases are TGTGCCAGCAGTTATGCGCCCGAGGGGACCCAGTACTTC. It specifies CASSYAPEGTQYF.

The J gene is TRBJ1-2, the V gene TRBV19; 9 bases are shared with TRBD1. The V gene's germline CDR1 is LNHDA and CDR2 SQIVND (reference sequence). There are 15 residues in the CDR3. The junction had 6 bases not matched to a gene; V was cut back by 3 bases and J by 4 bases. The CDR3 reads CASSIGTGFSYGYTF. The CDR3 coding sequence is TGTGCCAGTAGTATCGGGACAGGGTTTTCCTATGGCTACACCTTC.

The chain carries TRBV10-1 and TRBJ2-2; TRBD1 or TRBD2 may be the D gene (6 bases each). Germline V lookup: CDR1 WNHNN, CDR2 SYGVQD (reference sequence). The CDR3 has 14 amino acids. With 6 bases removed from V and 5 bases from J, the gap between germline ends came to 13 bases. CDR3 region: CASRAGGGTGELFF. The CDR3 coding sequence is TGCGCCAGCAGGGCCGGAGGGGGGACCGGGGAGCTGTTTTTT.

V usage is TRBV18 and J usage is TRBJ1-4; no firm D call. Trimming cost V 2 bases and J 8 bases, with 9 bases left between them. Germline V gives CDR1 KGHSH, CDR2 LQKENI. The CDR3 spans 13 residues. The CDR3 reads CASSPGYGEKLFF. CDR3 sequence (DNA): TGTGCCAGCTCACCAGGGTATGGCGAAAAACTGTTTTTT.

The chain links TRBV6-1 to TRBJ2-7, with D tentatively TRBD1 or TRBD2 (5 bases each). There are 15 residues in the CDR3. Trimming cost V 5 bases and J 3 bases, with 17 bases left between them. Germline V lookup: CDR1 MNHNS, CDR2 SASEGT. CDR3 loop: CASSPGQGVVYEQYF. CDR3 nucleotides: TGTGCCAGCAGTCCCGGCCAGGGAGTTGTCTACGAGCAGTACTTC.

V usage is TRBV5-1 and J usage is TRBJ2-2; D may be TRBD2 (5 bases). Trimming left V 5 bases short and J 3 bases short, with 11 bases between. Germline loops: CDR1 SGHRS, CDR2 YFSETQ. There are 14 residues in the CDR3. The CDR3 coding sequence is TGCGCCAGCAGTGTGGCCGGGGACACCGGGGAGCTGTTTTTT. Encoded protein: CASSVAGDTGELFF. Full variable domain (remainder filled in from reference TRBV5-1 and TRBJ2-2): KAGVTQTPRYLIKTRGQQVTLSCSPISGHRSVSWYQQTPGQGLQFLFEYFSETQRNKGNFPGRFSGRQFSNSRSEMNVSTLELGDSALYLCASSVAGDTGELFFGEGSRLTVL.

This clone was observed a handful of times. This chain joins TRBV19 and TRBJ1-5; D is perhaps TRBD1 (6 bases). This CDR3 is built from 14 residues. The V gene's germline CDR1 is LNHDA and CDR2 SQIVND (reference sequence). V gave up 9 bases and J gave up 0 bases, with 12 bases separating them. The CDR3 loop reads CASTGLNSNQPQHF. The CDR3 DNA reads TGTGCCAGCACAGGGCTTAATAGCAATCAGCCCCAGCATTTT.

The rearrangement joins TRBV7-9 to TRBJ1-5; unclear D gene. The V end lost 1 base, the J end lost 1 base, and 11 bases lay between the germline ends. The CDR3 consists of 16 residues. The germline CDR1 and CDR2 sequences are SEHNR and FQNEAQ (reference sequence). This chain's CDR3 is CASSLEAGVSNQPQHF. The CDR3 DNA follows: TGTGCCAGCAGCTTAGAGGCCGGGGTAAGCAATCAGCCCCAGCATTTT.

The chain uses TRBV4-1 and TRBJ2-7, with TRBD1 matching 11 bases. V lost 3 bases and J lost 5; bases outside the gene matches: 12. CDR3 length: 17 amino acids. Germline CDR1 MGHRA, CDR2 YSYEKL. The CDR3 bases are TGCGCCAGCAGCCAGGCCCGGACAGGGGGCAACTTGGACGAGCAGTACTTC. Protein: CASSQARTGGNLDEQYF.

J is TRBJ2-1 and V is TRBV19; the match to TRBD1 covers 8 bases. CDR3 size: 13 residues. CDR1 and CDR2 (germline): LNHDA, SQIVND (reference sequence). Trimming at V came to 4 bases and at J to 9 bases, leaving 5 bases not matched to a gene. The CDR3 protein is CASSRTGNSEQFF. DNA for the CDR3: TGTGCCAGTAGTAGGACAGGGAATAGTGAGCAGTTCTTC.